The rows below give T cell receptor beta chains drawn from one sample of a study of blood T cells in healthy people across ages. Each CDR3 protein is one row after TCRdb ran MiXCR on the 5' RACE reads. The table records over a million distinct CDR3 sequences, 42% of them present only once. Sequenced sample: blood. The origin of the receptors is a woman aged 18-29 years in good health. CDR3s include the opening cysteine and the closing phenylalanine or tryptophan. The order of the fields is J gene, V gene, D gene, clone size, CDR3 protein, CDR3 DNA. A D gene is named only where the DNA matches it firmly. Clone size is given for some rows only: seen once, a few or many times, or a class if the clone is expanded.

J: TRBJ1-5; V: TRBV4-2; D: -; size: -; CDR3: CASSQAGLPVSGQPQHF; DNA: TGTGCCAGCAGCCAAGCAGGGTTACCCGTTTCCGGACAGCCCCAGCATTTT
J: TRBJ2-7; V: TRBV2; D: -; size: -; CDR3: CASSESGFEVYEQYF; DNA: TGTGCCAGCAGTGAATCAGGATTCGAGGTCTACGAGCAGTACTTC
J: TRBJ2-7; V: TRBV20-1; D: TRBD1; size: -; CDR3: CSAFPGQGVYEQYF; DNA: TGCAGTGCGTTCCCGGGACAGGGTGTCTACGAGCAGTACTTC
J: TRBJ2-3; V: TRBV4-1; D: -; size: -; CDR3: CASSTTNRRPTSTDTQYF; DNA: TGCGCCAGCAGTACAACGAACCGTCGCCCCACTAGCACAGATACGCAGTATTTT
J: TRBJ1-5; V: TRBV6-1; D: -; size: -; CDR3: CASSVGHGNQPQHF; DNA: TGTGCCAGCAGTGTAGGGCATGGCAATCAGCCCCAGCATTTT
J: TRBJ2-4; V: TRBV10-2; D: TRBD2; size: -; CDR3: CASSESLQGLAGGGIIQYF; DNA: TGCGCCAGCAGTGAGTCTCTTCAGGGACTAGCGGGAGGAGGTATCATTCAGTACTTC
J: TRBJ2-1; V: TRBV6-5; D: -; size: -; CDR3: CASSYRLRSYNEQFF; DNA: TGTGCCAGCAGTTACCGACTGCGTTCCTACAATGAGCAGTTCTTC
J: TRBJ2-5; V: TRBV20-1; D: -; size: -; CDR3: CSALTRKKDDQYF; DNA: TGCAGTGCTCTGACCCGAAAAAAGGATGACCAGTACTTC
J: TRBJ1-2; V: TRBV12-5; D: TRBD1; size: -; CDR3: CASGPSPGQLYGYTF; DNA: TGTGCTAGTGGTCCCTCGCCGGGACAGCTTTATGGCTACACCTTC
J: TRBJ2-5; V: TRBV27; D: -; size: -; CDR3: CASQARTASRETQYF; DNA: TGTGCCAGCCAAGCACGGACAGCCAGCAGGGAGACCCAGTACTTC
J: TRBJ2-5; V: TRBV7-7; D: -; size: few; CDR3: CASSLGQERKETQYF; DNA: TGTGCCAGCAGCTTAGGACAGGAACGTAAAGAGACCCAGTACTTC
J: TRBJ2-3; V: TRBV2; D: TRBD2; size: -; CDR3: CASSAPSGRSTDTQYF; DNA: TGTGCCAGCAGTGCCCCTAGCGGGAGAAGCACAGATACGCAGTATTTT
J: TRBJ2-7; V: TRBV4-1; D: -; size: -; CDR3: CASSQVGGGASYNEQYF; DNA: TGCGCCAGCAGCCAAGTAGGTGGGGGGGCGTCCTACAATGAGCAGTACTTC
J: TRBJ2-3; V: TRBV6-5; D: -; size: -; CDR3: CASSTPGRPGTDAQYF; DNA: TGTGCCAGCAGTACTCCCGGGCGTCCTGGCACAGATGCGCAGTATTTT
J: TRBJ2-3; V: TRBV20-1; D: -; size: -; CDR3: CSARGGSPADTQYF; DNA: TGCAGTGCTAGAGGGGGTAGTCCTGCAGATACGCAGTATTTT
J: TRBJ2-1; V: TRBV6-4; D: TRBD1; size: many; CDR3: CASSDSIGTGVEEQFF; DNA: TGTGCCAGCAGTGACTCAATAGGGACAGGGGTAGAGGAGCAGTTCTTC
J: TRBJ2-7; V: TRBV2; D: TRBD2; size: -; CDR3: CASSAEMRGAYEQYF; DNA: TGTGCCAGCAGTGCCGAAATGCGGGGGGCCTACGAGCAGTACTTC
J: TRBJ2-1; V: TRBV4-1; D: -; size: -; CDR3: CASSQDLVSDSYNEQFF; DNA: TGCGCCAGCAGCCAAGATCTGGTTAGCGACTCCTACAATGAGCAGTTCTTC
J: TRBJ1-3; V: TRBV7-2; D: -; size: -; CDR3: CASSLDGWSSGNTIYF; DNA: TGTGCCAGCAGCTTAGATGGCTGGAGCTCTGGAAACACCATATATTTT
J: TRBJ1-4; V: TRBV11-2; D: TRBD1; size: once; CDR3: CASSTWTGGFEKLFF; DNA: TGTGCCAGCAGCACCTGGACAGGGGGTTTTGAAAAACTGTTTTTT
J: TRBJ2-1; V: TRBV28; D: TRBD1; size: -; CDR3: CASSTLGQGNNEQFF; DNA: TGTGCCAGCAGTACCCTGGGACAGGGGAACAATGAGCAGTTCTTC
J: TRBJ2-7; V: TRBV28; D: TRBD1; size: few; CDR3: CAIKTDRDYEQYF; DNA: TGTGCCATCAAGACGGACAGGGATTACGAGCAGTACTTC